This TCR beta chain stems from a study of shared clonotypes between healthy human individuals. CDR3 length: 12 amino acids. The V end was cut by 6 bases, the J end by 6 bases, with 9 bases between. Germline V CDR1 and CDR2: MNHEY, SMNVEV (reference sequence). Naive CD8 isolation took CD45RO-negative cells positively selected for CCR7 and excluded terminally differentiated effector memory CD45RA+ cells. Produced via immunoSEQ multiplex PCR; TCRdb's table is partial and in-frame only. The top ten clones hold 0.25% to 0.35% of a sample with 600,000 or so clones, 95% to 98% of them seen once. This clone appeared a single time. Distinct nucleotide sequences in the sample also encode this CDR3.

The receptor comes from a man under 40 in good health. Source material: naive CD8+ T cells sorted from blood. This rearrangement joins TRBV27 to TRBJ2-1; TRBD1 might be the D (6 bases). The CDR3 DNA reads TGTGCCAGCAGGCAAGGGGGCAATGAGCAGTTCTTC. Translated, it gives CASRQGGNEQFF.